This passage covers 25 T cell receptor beta chains from one sample sequenced in a study of cytomegalovirus exposure and HLA in healthy donors. PCR amplification relied on 60 Vbeta primers (plus 13 Jbeta primers). Some clones are missing from TCRdb's copy, which holds only in-frame ones; the method was immunoSEQ multiplex PCR. The table for this sample gives 56,000 or so clones. Material: PBMCs. These receptors were collected from a man aged 40-55 years in good health and CMV-seropositive.

The CDR3 DNA reads as TGTGCCAGCAGTGAATTGGGACATCGGGGGCAGTTCTTC. Protein sequence: CASSELGHRGQFF. V and J are TRBV25-1 and TRBJ2-1; D might be TRBD1 (6 bases). In germline, CDR1 is MGHDK, CDR2 SYGVNS. V lost 1 base to trimming and J lost 12 bases, with 13 bases between them. This CDR3 spans 13 amino acids.

The V call is TRBV11-3, the J call TRBJ2-3; 8 bases align to TRBD1. This CDR3 region has 17 residues. Germline CDR1 reads SGHNT; CDR2 reads YENEEA. Unmatched junction bases numbered 11, after V lost 0 bases and J lost 6 bases. The CDR3 region has the DNA TGTGCCAGCAGCTTAGATCACGGCAGGGGGCGGTTGGATACGCAGTATTTT. As protein: CASSLDHGRGRLDTQYF.

The chain has TRBV6-6 and TRBJ1-1, with a weak D call TRBD1 (6 bases). This CDR3 is built from 14 residues. The germline V gene encodes CDR1 MNHNY and CDR2 SVGAGI (reference sequence). V was cut by 6 bases and J by 0 bases, with 11 bases left in between. The CDR3 sequence is CASSLQGMNTEAFF. As DNA, the CDR3 is TGTGCCAGCAGCCTACAGGGCATGAACACTGAAGCTTTCTTT.

This rearrangement joins TRBV7-9 to TRBJ2-3; D is perhaps TRBD2 (5 bases). Trimming removed 1 base at V and 1 base at J, with 12 bases between. Germline V gene sequence: CDR1 SEHNR, CDR2 FQNEAQ (reference sequence). CDR3 length: 16 amino acids. CDR3 nucleotide sequence: TGTGCCAGCAGCTTAGGGTCTGGCGGGCGCACAGATACGCAGTATTTT. Translation gives CASSLGSGGRTDTQYF. The variable domain in full, completed from reference TRBV7-9 and TRBJ2-3, reads DTGVSQNPRHKITKRGQNVTFRCDPISEHNRLYWYRQTLGQGPEFLTYFQNEAQLEKSRLLSDRFSAERPKGSFSTLEIQRTEQGDSAMYLCASSLGSGGRTDTQYFGPGTRLTVL.

V is TRBV14 and J is TRBJ2-1, with 9 bases identical to TRBD1. Germline assignment: CDR1 SGHDN and CDR2 FVKESK. J lost 10 bases, V lost 2 bases, and 12 bases had no gene match. The length of the CDR3 is 16 residues. In DNA, the CDR3 is TGTGCCAGCAGCCAATTGGACAGGGGAGACCTCAGAGAGCAGTTCTTC. It yields the protein CASSQLDRGDLREQFF.

The rearrangement joins TRBV6-1 to TRBJ1-1; D is perhaps TRBD1 (6 bases). CDR1 is MNHNS, CDR2 SASEGT, per germline. Trimming left V 8 bases short and J 6 bases short, with 19 bases between. The CDR3 runs 14 residues. The CDR3 region has the DNA TGTGCCAGCGGCACGACAGGAGGTGTAGCTGAAGCTTTCTTT. Translated, it gives CASGTTGGVAEAFF.

The chain recombines TRBV9 with TRBJ2-1, with 15 bases fitting TRBD2. This CDR3 is built from 15 residues. Per germline, CDR1 SGDLS and CDR2 YYNGEE. The ends lost 4 bases at V and 8 bases at J; junction bases unmatched: 4. In nucleotides, the CDR3 is TGTGCCAGCAGCCCGTGGACTAGCGGGGGGGATGAGCAGTTCTTC. Translated, it gives CASSPWTSGGDEQFF.

The chain joins TRBV18 to TRBJ1-3, with D uncertain. The CDR3 loop spans 15 amino acids. Germline V CDR1 and CDR2: KGHSH, LQKENI. With 3 bases removed from V and 2 bases from J, the gap between germline ends came to 11 bases. The DNA of the CDR3 is TGTGCCAGCTCACCGGGCGGGAACGCTGGAAACACCATATATTTT. This encodes CASSPGGNAGNTIYF. Full variable domain (outside the CDR3, taken from reference TRBV18 and TRBJ1-3): NAGVMQNPRHLVRRRGQEARLRCSPMKGHSHVYWYRQLPEEGLKFMVYLQKENIIDESGMPKERFSAEFPKEGPSILRIQQVVRGDSAAYFCASSPGGNAGNTIYFGEGSWLTVV.

The rearrangement joins TRBV5-4 to TRBJ2-3; D is uncertain. The V end lost 0 bases, the J end lost 14 bases, and 19 bases lay between the germline ends. CDR1 SGHNT and CDR2 YYREEE come from the germline V gene (reference sequence). The CDR3 loop spans 14 amino acids. CDR3 coding DNA: TGTGCCAGCAGCTTGGAGCTAGACGGAGCTCGGCGGTATTTT. Its translation: CASSLELDGARRYF.

This rearrangement joins TRBV20-1 to TRBJ2-7; D call uncertain. V lost 5 bases and J lost 3, with 5 bases in between. Germline CDR1 and CDR2: DFQATT and SNEGSKA (reference sequence). The CDR3 is made up of 10 amino acids. This CDR3 reads CSASIYEQYF. CDR3 in DNA: TGCAGTGCTTCTATCTACGAGCAGTACTTC.

The chain uses TRBV29-1 and TRBJ1-2; 7 bases fit TRBD1. Germline CDR1 and CDR2: SQVTM and ANQGSEA. This CDR3 is built from 12 residues. V was pared by 1 base and J by 5 bases, with 1 base of the junction left unmatched. CDR3 nucleotides: TGCAGCGTTGAAGGGGACAGATATGGCTACACCTTC. Amino acids: CSVEGDRYGYTF. Drawing the rest from reference TRBV29-1 and TRBJ1-2, the complete variable domain is SAVISQKPSRDICQRGTSLTIQCQVDSQVTMMFWYRQQPGQSLTLIATANQGSEATYESGFVIDKFPISRPNLTFSTLTVSNMSPEDSSIYLCSVEGDRYGYTFGSGTRLTVV.

This chain joins TRBV6-6 and TRBJ1-2; no definite D call. The germline gives CDR1 MNHNY, CDR2 SVGAGI (reference sequence). The CDR3 extends over 13 amino acids. With 0 bases removed from V and 8 bases from J, the gap between germline ends came to 10 bases. In nucleotides, the CDR3 is TGTGCCAGCAGTTACTCGACCGACGGGGGCTACACCTTC. Translation: CASSYSTDGGYTF.

This rearrangement joins TRBV10-3 to TRBJ2-7, with TRBD2 identical over 8 bases. After removal of 8 bases from V and 3 bases from J, the junction contained 6 bases not matched to a gene. Germline CDR1 reads ENHRY; CDR2 reads SYGVKD. This CDR3 comprises 13 residues. In nucleotides, the CDR3 is TGTGCCATCGCCCCGGCGGGGGGCTACGAGCAGTACTTC. Translated, it gives CAIAPAGGYEQYF.

The chain combines TRBV9 with TRBJ2-1; 11 bases are a match to TRBD2. This CDR3 is built from 16 residues. J was trimmed by 6 bases and V by 7 bases; bases with no gene match: 12. From germline, CDR1 is SGDLS and CDR2 YYNGEE. The CDR3 here is CASDEGTSGDPNEQFF. The DNA of the CDR3 is TGTGCCAGCGACGAGGGGACTAGCGGAGACCCCAATGAGCAGTTCTTC.

The gene calls are TRBV5-1 and TRBJ2-3; 12 nucleotides line up with TRBD2. The V segment lost 0 bases and the J segment 4 bases; nucleotides outside the gene matches: 3. The germline CDR1 and CDR2 sequences are SGHRS and YFSETQ. The CDR3 has 16 residues. CDR3 in amino acids: CASSLGLAGESDTQYF. Written as DNA, the CDR3 is TGCGCCAGCAGCTTGGGACTAGCGGGAGAATCAGATACGCAGTATTTT. Full variable domain (missing parts from reference TRBV5-1 and TRBJ2-3): KAGVTQTPRYLIKTRGQQVTLSCSPISGHRSVSWYQQTPGQGLQFLFEYFSETQRNKGNFPGRFSGRQFSNSRSEMNVSTLELGDSALYLCASSLGLAGESDTQYFGPGTRLTVL.

The chain couples TRBV18 to TRBJ2-2; TRBD1 is a possible D gene (6 bases). The CDR3 runs 16 residues. Germline values: CDR1 KGHSH, CDR2 LQKENI. V was cut by 0 bases and J by 0 bases, with 8 bases left in between. This chain's CDR3 is CASSPPGQTNTGELFF. The CDR3 coding sequence is TGTGCCAGCTCACCACCCGGACAGACGAACACCGGGGAGCTGTTTTTT.

The chain links TRBV15 to TRBJ1-1; D is uncertain. This CDR3 contains 12 residues. Germline V gives CDR1 LNHNV, CDR2 YYDKDF (reference sequence). The ends were cut back, 0 bases at V and 8 bases at J, with 7 bases in the middle. The CDR3 DNA reads TGTGCCACCAGCAGAGATCAGATGGAAGCTTTCTTT. The encoded protein is CATSRDQMEAFF.

The chain combines TRBV9 with TRBJ2-7; D perhaps matches TRBD2 (5 bases). Germline V CDR1 and CDR2: SGDLS, YYNGEE. This CDR3 is 13 amino acids long. The V and J ends lost 2 bases and 1 base respectively, with 7 bases between them. CDR3 residues: CASSVGISYEQYF. The CDR3 DNA is TGTGCCAGCAGCGTCGGGATTTCCTACGAGCAGTACTTC.

V gene TRBV10-1 combines with J gene TRBJ1-1; TRBD1 is a possible D gene (6 bases). This CDR3 region has 14 residues. Trimming pared 2 bases from V and 6 bases from J, leaving 13 bases between. Germline assignment: CDR1 WNHNN and CDR2 SYGVQD (reference sequence). CDR3 amino acids: CASSERGGGPEAFF. CDR3 nucleotides: TGCGCCAGCAGTGAGAGGGGGGGTGGCCCTGAAGCTTTCTTT.

The J gene is TRBJ2-1, the V gene TRBV11-3, with 10 positions matching TRBD2. This CDR3 contains 13 residues. Germline values: CDR1 SGHNT, CDR2 YENEEA. Germline trimming cut 6 bases from V and 6 bases from J; bases unmatched to any gene: 2. The CDR3 DNA reads as TGTGCCAGCAGATCTAGCGGGGGCAATGAGCAGTTCTTC. Its translation is CASRSSGGNEQFF.

The rearrangement joins TRBV28 to TRBJ1-2; 8 bases are shared with TRBD1. V dropped 2 bases and J dropped 4; count of bases not matched to a gene: 3. CDR3 length: 14 residues. Per the germline V gene, CDR1 is MDHEN and CDR2 is SYDVKM. CDR3 nucleotides: TGTGCCAGCAGTTTAGCAGGGGGCGTCTATGGCTACACCTTC. Translated: CASSLAGGVYGYTF.

This rearrangement joins TRBV29-1 to TRBJ2-5; 7 nucleotides align to TRBD2. Trimming at V came to 4 bases and at J to 2 bases, leaving 4 bases not matched to a gene. The CDR3 covers 13 residues. From germline, CDR1 is SQVTM and CDR2 ANQGSEA. As DNA, the CDR3 is TGCAGCGTTGCAGAGCGGGGACAAGAGACCCAGTACTTC. Amino acids: CSVAERGQETQYF. Filled out from reference TRBV29-1 and TRBJ2-5, the complete variable domain reads SAVISQKPSRDICQRGTSLTIQCQVDSQVTMMFWYRQQPGQSLTLIATANQGSEATYESGFVIDKFPISRPNLTFSTLTVSNMSPEDSSIYLCSVAERGQETQYFGPGTRLLVL.

The chain carries TRBV7-9 and TRBJ2-3; 11 bases map to TRBD2. In germline, CDR1 is SEHNR, CDR2 FQNEAQ (reference sequence). The CDR3 length is 16 residues. V shed 5 bases, J shed 1 base, and the junction held 5 bases outside the gene matches. The chain's CDR3 is CASSPGTSGGTDTQYF. The CDR3 nucleotides are TGTGCCAGCAGCCCCGGGACTAGCGGAGGCACAGATACGCAGTATTTT.

V is TRBV4-2 and J is TRBJ2-5, with D possibly being TRBD2 (8 bases). This CDR3 contains 18 residues. The germline gives CDR1 LGHNA, CDR2 YNFKEQ. Trimming cost V 1 base and J 1 base, with 19 bases left between them. The CDR3 sequence is CASSQAGGGEGLQETQYF. The CDR3 DNA reads as TGTGCCAGCAGCCAAGCGGGAGGGGGCGAGGGGCTCCAAGAGACCCAGTACTTC.

The chain recombines TRBV18 with TRBJ1-4, with 7 bases lining up with TRBD1. V trimming: 2 bases; J trimming: 11 bases; junction bases outside the gene matches: 11. The germline gives CDR1 KGHSH, CDR2 LQKENI. The CDR3 has 15 residues. CDR3 protein: CASSPGGQYQGKLFF. The DNA of the CDR3 is TGTGCCAGCTCACCAGGGGGACAGTACCAGGGGAAACTGTTTTTT.